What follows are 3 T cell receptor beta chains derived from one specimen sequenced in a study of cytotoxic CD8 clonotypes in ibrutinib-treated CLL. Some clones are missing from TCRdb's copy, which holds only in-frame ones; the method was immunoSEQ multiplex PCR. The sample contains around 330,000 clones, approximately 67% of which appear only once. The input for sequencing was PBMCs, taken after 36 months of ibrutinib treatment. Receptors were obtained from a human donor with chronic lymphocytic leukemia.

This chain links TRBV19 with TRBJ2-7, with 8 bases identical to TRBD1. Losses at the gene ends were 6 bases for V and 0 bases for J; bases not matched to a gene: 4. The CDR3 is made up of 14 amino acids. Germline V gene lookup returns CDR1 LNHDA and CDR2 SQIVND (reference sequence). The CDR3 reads CASSRDRSSYEQYF. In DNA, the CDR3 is TGTGCCAGTAGCCGGGACAGGAGCTCCTACGAGCAGTACTTC.

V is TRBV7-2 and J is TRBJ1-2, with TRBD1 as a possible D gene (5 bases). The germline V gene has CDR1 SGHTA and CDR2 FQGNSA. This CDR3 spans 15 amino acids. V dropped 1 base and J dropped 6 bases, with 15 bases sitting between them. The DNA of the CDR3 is TGTGCCAGCAGCTTAGTCCCCGGGGCAGGGAATGGCTACACCTTC. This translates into CASSLVPGAGNGYTF.

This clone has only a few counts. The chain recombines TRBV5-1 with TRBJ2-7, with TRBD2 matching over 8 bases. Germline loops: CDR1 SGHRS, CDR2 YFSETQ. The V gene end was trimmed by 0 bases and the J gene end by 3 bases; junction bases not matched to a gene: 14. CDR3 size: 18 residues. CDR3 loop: CASSLGPSGLQWFYEQYF. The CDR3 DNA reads TGCGCCAGCAGCTTGGGGCCTAGCGGGCTCCAATGGTTCTACGAGCAGTACTTC.